This TCR beta chain emerged from a study of blood T cell repertoires in COVID-19. Study in general: The origin of the acute and convalescent COVID-19 samples was the United States, Italy and Spain. T cells, B-cell-depleted T cells, or PBMCs supplied cDNA or gDNA.

The V gene end was trimmed by 7 bases and the J gene end by 6 bases; junction bases not matched to a gene: 15. This CDR3 contains 17 residues. CDR1 is SGHTA and CDR2 is FQGNSA in the germline V gene. In its sample, this clone was seen once. As originally analysed: The authors estimated nucleated cell counts from reference gene primer amplification. Produced via immunoSEQ multiplex PCR; TCRdb's table is partial and in-frame only. From that table come the V and J calls and clone size; the DNA was used to work out D and trimming. The sample shows fewer than 90,000 clones, 85% to 90% of them seen only once.

This rearrangement joins TRBV7-2 to TRBJ2-1; 10 bases line up with TRBD1. The sequence was collected from a woman at least 80 years old with active COVID-19. Sequencing was carried out using peripheral blood. This CDR3 is CASTLTPGQGPTNEQFF. In nucleotides, the CDR3 is TGTGCCAGCACCCTCACCCCGGGACAGGGGCCGACCAATGAGCAGTTCTTC.